The 3 T cell receptor beta chains listed next were all sequenced from one sample in a study of cytomegalovirus exposure and HLA in healthy donors. Use of 60 Vbeta and 13 Jbeta primers characterized the PCR. Sequenced by immunoSEQ multiplex PCR; TCRdb stores in-frame clones only, minus some. This table holds 100,000 to 150,000 clones, around 81% found once. Sequences were obtained from PBMCs. Receptors were obtained from a female donor in good health and CMV-seronegative.

This chain connects TRBV11-2 to TRBJ2-1; TRBD2 agrees at 7 bases. Germline assignment: CDR1 SGHAT and CDR2 FQNNGV. V was pared by 5 bases and J by 4 bases, with 8 bases of the junction left unmatched. The length of the CDR3 is 15 residues. The CDR3 DNA is TGTGCCAGCAGCGCAGTAGCGGGCCGGTACAATGAGCAGTTCTTC. Residues: CASSAVAGRYNEQFF.

The genes are TRBV2 and TRBJ1-3; no definite D call. The V gene's germline CDR1 is SNHLY and CDR2 FYNNEI. Between the trimmed V and J ends, which lost 6 bases and 7 bases, there was a span of 10 bases. This CDR3 is 12 amino acids long. The CDR3 coding sequence is TGTGCCAGCAGCCCGTCGGTGAACACCATATATTTT. Its translation: CASSPSVNTIYF.

The rearrangement links TRBV5-1 to TRBJ2-7, with 8 bases fitting TRBD1. The CDR3 length is 15 residues. Germline-derived CDR1 and CDR2 are SGHRS and YFSETQ. Losses at the gene ends were 4 bases for V and 6 bases for J; bases not matched to a gene: 12. As DNA, the CDR3 is TGCGCCAGCAGCCTGGGGGGACAGGCCTTTGGCGAGCAGTACTTC. Residues: CASSLGGQAFGEQYF.